The TCR beta chain under discussion was sequenced for a study of shared clonotypes between healthy human individuals. Study overall: The plates for each donor numbered three CD4 naive, three CD4 memory, two CD8 naive and one CD8 memory.

Assay: immunoSEQ multiplex PCR; the TCRdb copy retains only in-frame clones and omits some. There are millions of clones in the sample; just under 95% occur only once, and roughly 1.1% lies in the top ten. In the naive CD8 group, cells lacked CD45RO and were positively selected for CCR7, so terminally differentiated effector memory CD45RA+ cells were left out. The TCR comes from a man between 18 and 35 years old in good health. The specimen was naive CD8+ T cells sorted from blood.

CDR3 amino acids: CASSQGQGWREQYF. DNA of the CDR3: TGTGCCAGCAGTCAAGGACAGGGTTGGCGCGAGCAGTACTTC. The rearrangement joins TRBV27 to TRBJ2-7, with 8 positions matching TRBD1. CDR1 and CDR2 from the germline V gene are MNHEY and SMNVEV (reference sequence). The CDR3 is made up of 14 amino acids. V dropped 5 bases and J dropped 6; count of bases not matched to a gene: 9.